Below are 9 T cell receptor beta chains sequenced from a single sample in a study of T cells in tumors after PD-1 blockade. The data were produced by immunoSEQ multiplex PCR, yet TCRdb's version contains in-frame clones alone and is incomplete. The sample includes 61,000 or so clones, about 82% of them seen just once. The input for sequencing was PBMCs, taken before anti-PD-1 treatment. The origin of the receptors is a human donor with basal cell carcinoma.

This chain uses TRBV11-2 with TRBJ2-1; a possible D gene is TRBD2 (7 bases). The V end lost 1 base, the J end lost 8 bases, and 18 bases lay between the germline ends. The CDR3 contains 16 residues. Germline lookup yields CDR1 SGHAT and CDR2 FQNNGV. CDR3 residues: CASSLVAAGARYEQFF. The CDR3 DNA reads TGTGCCAGCAGCTTAGTAGCGGCGGGGGCCCGCTATGAGCAGTTCTTC.

The V call is TRBV2, the J call TRBJ2-1; D gene ambiguous. Germline assignment: CDR1 SNHLY and CDR2 FYNNEI. The V gene lost 2 bases and the J gene lost 7 bases, with 15 bases spanning the gap. This CDR3 has 15 amino acids. The CDR3 coding sequence is TGTGCCAGCAGTGAAAATGGCTTAGTACGTAATGAGCAGTTCTTC. Its protein is CASSENGLVRNEQFF.

By share of the sample, this clone is medium-sized. The rearrangement joins TRBV6-1 to TRBJ1-4, with 7 nucleotides matching TRBD1. V gave up 3 bases and J gave up 6 bases; unmatched junction bases: 4. Germline loops: CDR1 MNHNS, CDR2 SASEGT. The CDR3 runs 14 residues. CDR3 in amino acids: CASSEGGQHEKLFF. The CDR3 DNA follows: TGTGCCAGCAGTGAGGGGGGACAGCATGAAAAACTGTTTTTT.

This sequence joins TRBV14 and TRBJ2-3, with 7 bases aligning to TRBD1. CDR1 and CDR2 (germline): SGHDN, FVKESK. Trimming cost V 3 bases and J 1 base; bases outside gene matches: 1. This CDR3 has 14 amino acids. This chain's CDR3 is CASSHGQGTDTQYF. The CDR3 region has the DNA TGTGCCAGCAGCCATGGACAGGGCACAGATACGCAGTATTTT.

This chain uses TRBV19 with TRBJ2-1; D possibly matches TRBD1 or TRBD2 (5 bases each). There are 17 residues in the CDR3. CDR1 and CDR2 (germline): LNHDA, SQIVND (reference sequence). Trimming removed 5 bases at V and 6 bases at J, with 23 bases between. The CDR3 nucleotides are TGTGCCAGTAGTCTCCGGGACGGCTTATCGCCCACCAATGAGCAGTTCTTC. It yields the protein CASSLRDGLSPTNEQFF.

The chain links TRBV3-1 (or the pseudogene TRBV3-2) to TRBJ1-1; tentatively, D is TRBD1 (6 bases). The V gene lost 2 bases and the J gene lost 4 bases, with 17 bases spanning the gap. Looked up from germline, CDR1 is LGHDT and CDR2 is YNNKEL (reference sequence). The CDR3 runs to 16 residues. The CDR3 spells CASSQLGGGAGTEAFF. CDR3 in DNA: TGTGCCAGCAGCCAACTCGGCGGGGGGGCAGGCACTGAAGCTTTCTTT.

This clone has just a few counts. V gene TRBV7-9 combines with J gene TRBJ1-1, with TRBD1 as a possible D gene (5 bases). From germline, CDR1 is SEHNR and CDR2 FQNEAQ (reference sequence). The germline V and J ends were trimmed by 5 bases and 6 bases, with 19 bases remaining between them. The length of the CDR3 is 15 residues. The CDR3 reads CASSPQAGRVAEAFF. As DNA, the CDR3 is TGTGCCAGCAGCCCACAAGCGGGGCGTGTCGCTGAAGCTTTCTTT. The variable domain in full, completed from reference TRBV7-9 and TRBJ1-1, reads DTGVSQNPRHKITKRGQNVTFRCDPISEHNRLYWYRQTLGQGPEFLTYFQNEAQLEKSRLLSDRFSAERPKGSFSTLEIQRTEQGDSAMYLCASSPQAGRVAEAFFGQGTRLTVV.

The chain employs TRBV9 and TRBJ2-5; a weak D match, TRBD1 (6 bases). Looked up from germline, CDR1 is SGDLS and CDR2 is YYNGEE. The V gene lost 0 bases and the J gene lost 6 bases, with 9 bases spanning the gap. This CDR3 contains 13 residues. CDR3 bases: TGTGCCAGCAGCGTAGTGGGGGCGAAGACCCAGTACTTC. Protein: CASSVVGAKTQYF.

The chain couples TRBV12-3 or TRBV12-4 to TRBJ2-4; no firm D call. V was pared by 5 bases and J by 8 bases, with 13 bases between. The CDR3 length is 13 residues. CDR3 sequence reads: CASSGSIRDIQYF. CDR3 DNA sequence: TGTGCCAGCAGTGGCTCAATCCGAGACATTCAGTACTTC.